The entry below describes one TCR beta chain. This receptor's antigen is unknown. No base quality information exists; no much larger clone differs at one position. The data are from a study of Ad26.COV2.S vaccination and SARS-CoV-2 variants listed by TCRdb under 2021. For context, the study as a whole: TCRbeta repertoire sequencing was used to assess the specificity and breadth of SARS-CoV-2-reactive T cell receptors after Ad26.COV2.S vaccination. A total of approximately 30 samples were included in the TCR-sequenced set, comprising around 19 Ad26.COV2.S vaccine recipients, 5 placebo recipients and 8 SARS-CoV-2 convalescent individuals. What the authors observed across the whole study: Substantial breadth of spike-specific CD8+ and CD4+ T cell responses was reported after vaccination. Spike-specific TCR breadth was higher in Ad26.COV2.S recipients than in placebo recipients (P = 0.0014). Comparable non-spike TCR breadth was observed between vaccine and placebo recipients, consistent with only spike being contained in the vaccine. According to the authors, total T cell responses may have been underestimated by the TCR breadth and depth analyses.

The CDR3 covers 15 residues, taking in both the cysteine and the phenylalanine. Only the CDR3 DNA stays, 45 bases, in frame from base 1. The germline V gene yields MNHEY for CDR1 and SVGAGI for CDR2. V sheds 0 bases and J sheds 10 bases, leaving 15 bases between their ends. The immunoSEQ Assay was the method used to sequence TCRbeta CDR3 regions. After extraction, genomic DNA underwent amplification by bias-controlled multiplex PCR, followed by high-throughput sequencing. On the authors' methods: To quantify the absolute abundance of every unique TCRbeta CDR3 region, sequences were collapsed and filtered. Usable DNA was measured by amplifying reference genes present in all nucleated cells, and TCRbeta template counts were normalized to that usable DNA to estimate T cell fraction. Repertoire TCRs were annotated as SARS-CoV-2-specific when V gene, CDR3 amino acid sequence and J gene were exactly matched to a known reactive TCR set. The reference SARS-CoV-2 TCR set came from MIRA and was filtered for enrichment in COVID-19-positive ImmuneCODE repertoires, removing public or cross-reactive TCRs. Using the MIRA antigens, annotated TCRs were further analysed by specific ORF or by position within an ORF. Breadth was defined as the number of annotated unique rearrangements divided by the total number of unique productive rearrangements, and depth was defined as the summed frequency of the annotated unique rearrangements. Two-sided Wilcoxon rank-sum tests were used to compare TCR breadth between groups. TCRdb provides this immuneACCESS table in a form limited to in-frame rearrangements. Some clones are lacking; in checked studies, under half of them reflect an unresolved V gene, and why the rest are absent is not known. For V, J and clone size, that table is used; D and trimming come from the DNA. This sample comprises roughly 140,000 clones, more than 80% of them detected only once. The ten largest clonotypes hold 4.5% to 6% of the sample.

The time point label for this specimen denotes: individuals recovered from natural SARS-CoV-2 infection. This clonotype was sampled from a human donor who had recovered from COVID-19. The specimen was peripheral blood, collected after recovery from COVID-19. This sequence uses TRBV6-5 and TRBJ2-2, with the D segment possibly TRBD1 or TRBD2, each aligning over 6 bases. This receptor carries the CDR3 CASSYSYRGRLELFF. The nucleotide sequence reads TGTGCCAGCAGTTACTCGTACCGGGGGCGGTTGGAGCTGTTTTTT.